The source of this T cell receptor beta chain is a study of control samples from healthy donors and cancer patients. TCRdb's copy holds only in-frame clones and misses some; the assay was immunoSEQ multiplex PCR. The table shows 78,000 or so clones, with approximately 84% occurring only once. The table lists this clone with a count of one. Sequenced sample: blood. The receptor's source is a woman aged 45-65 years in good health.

CDR3 loop: CAWNGQANSPLHF. In nucleotides, the CDR3 is TGTGCCTGGAATGGACAGGCTAATTCACCCCTCCACTTT. The chain has TRBV30 and TRBJ1-6, with TRBD1 identical over 7 bases. V dropped 4 bases and J dropped 6; count of bases not matched to a gene: 3. The CDR3 is 13 residues long. Germline-derived CDR1 and CDR2 are GTSNPN and SVGIG (reference sequence). Combining the CDR3 with reference TRBV30 and TRBJ1-6 gives the whole variable domain SQTIHQWPATLVQPVGSPLSLECTVEGTSNPNLYWYRQAAGRGLQLLFYSVGIGQISSEVPQNLSASRPQDRQFILSSKKLLLSDSGFYLCAWNGQANSPLHFGNGTRLTVT.